The rows below give T cell receptor beta chains drawn from one sample of a study of STAT5B mutations in CD4+ large granular lymphocyte leukemia. TCRdb keeps only in-frame clones here, not all; method: immunoSEQ multiplex PCR. The sample holds about 33,000 clones, around four fifths seen once. Specimen: CD4+ T cells from blood buffy coats. The source of these receptors is a human donor in good health. CDR3s include the opening cysteine and the closing phenylalanine or tryptophan. The D gene is left open where the match is weak. For some rows the clone size is stated as once, few or many, or as a class when expanded; others skip it.

>TRBV11-1|TRBD1|TRBJ1-6|NA
TGTGCCAGCAGCCCCGGCAGGGGGAATTCACCCCTCCACTTT
CASSPGRGNSPLHF
>TRBV2|NA|TRBJ1-1|NA
TGTGCCAGCAGTGAACAAGGGACGGGGTCTGAAGCTTTCTTT
CASSEQGTGSEAFF
>TRBV19|NA|TRBJ2-6|NA
TGTGCCAGTAGTATAGTCGGCCGGGGGGCCGGGGGGCACTCTGGGGCCAACGTCCTGACTTTC
CASSIVGRGAGGHSGANVLTF
>TRBV29-1|TRBD1|TRBJ2-2|NA
TGCAGCGTCCGGCCCCGGGACAGCGCGAACACCGGGGAGCTGTTTTTT
CSVRPRDSANTGELFF
>TRBV5-4|NA|TRBJ2-3|once
TGTGCCAGCAGCCTCGGGATGCCGGATACGCAGTATTTT
CASSLGMPDTQYF
>TRBV5-1|NA|TRBJ2-1|NA
TGCGCCAGCAGCTTGGCCGAAGGGAGACCGGGCTACAATGAGCAGTTCTTC
CASSLAEGRPGYNEQFF
>TRBV7-9|TRBD1|TRBJ2-7|NA
TGTGCCAGCAGCTTAGGGACAGGCCCCTACGAGCAGTACTTC
CASSLGTGPYEQYF
>TRBV11-3|NA|TRBJ2-5|NA
TGTGCCAGCAGCTTAGTAGGTTTTTGGGAGACCCAGTACTTC
CASSLVGFWETQYF
>TRBV6-6|NA|TRBJ2-7|once
TGTGCCAGCAGTACGACAGGTACCTTTCCCTACGAGCAGTACTTC
CASSTTGTFPYEQYF
>TRBV6-1|NA|TRBJ2-3|NA
TGTGCCAGCATAAATTTAGGATTCACAGATACGCAGTATTTT
CASINLGFTDTQYF
>TRBV7-2|NA|TRBJ2-7|NA
TGTGCCAGCAGCGCCAGACCCTACGAGCAGTACTTC
CASSARPYEQYF
>TRBV6-6|TRBD2|TRBJ2-7|NA
TGTGCCAGCAGTCCAGCGGGAGGCTCCTCCTACGAGCAGTACTTC
CASSPAGGSSYEQYF
>TRBV30|NA|TRBJ1-2|few
TGTGCCTGGAGTGTCGGTGGAAGAGGCTACACCTTC
CAWSVGGRGYTF
>TRBV5-1|TRBD2|TRBJ2-3|NA
TGCGCCAGCACCCTGCGGGAGATCGGAACAGATACGCAGTATTTT
CASTLREIGTDTQYF
>TRBV6-5|TRBD2|TRBJ2-1|few
TGTGCCAGCCTTCCAGGGACTAGCGGGGTCAATGAGCAGTTCTTC
CASLPGTSGVNEQFF
>TRBV29-1|TRBD1|TRBJ2-1|NA
TGCAGCGTTGGGACAGGGGACAATGAGCAGTTCTTC
CSVGTGDNEQFF
>TRBV7-9|TRBD1|TRBJ1-2|NA
TGTGCCAGCAGCTACGACAGGGTCTATGGCTACACCTTC
CASSYDRVYGYTF
>TRBV18|NA|TRBJ1-4|NA
TGTGCCAGCTCACCGCGAACCGGGACAACCAATGAAAAACTGTTTTTT
CASSPRTGTTNEKLFF
>TRBV25-1|NA|TRBJ2-7|once
TGTGCCAGCAGTGAACCCCGTTTGGCAGAGGGATCCTACGAGCAGTACTTC
CASSEPRLAEGSYEQYF
>TRBV6-5|NA|TRBJ1-5|NA
TGTGCCAGCCAGAGAGGGGCCGAGCAGCCCCAGCATTTT
CASQRGAEQPQHF
>TRBV7-9|NA|TRBJ2-2|few
TGTGCCAGCAGCCCTGACAGGTCTGGGGAGCTGTTTTTT
CASSPDRSGELFF
>TRBV11-2|NA|TRBJ1-1|NA
TGTGCCAGCAGCACGGGGGGTTGGGTCACTGAAGCTTTCTTT
CASSTGGWVTEAFF
>TRBV9|NA|TRBJ2-2|NA
TGTGCCAGCAGCGCCAGCTTAGGGCGGAGCGGGGAGCTGTTTTTT
CASSASLGRSGELFF
>TRBV7-7|TRBD1|TRBJ2-3|NA
TGTGCTAGCAGCCTGACAGGGGGCCTACCGGATACGCAGTATTTT
CASSLTGGLPDTQYF
>TRBV4-3|TRBD2|TRBJ2-5|NA
TGCGCCAGCAGCCAAGAGAGGGGGACTAGCGGAACCCAAGAGACCCAGTACTTC
CASSQERGTSGTQETQYF
>TRBV18|NA|TRBJ2-5|NA
TGTGCCAGCTCACGACGTGGTCAAGAGACCCAGTACTTC
CASSRRGQETQYF
>TRBV7-2|NA|TRBJ2-2|NA
TGTGCCAGCAGCTTGGGGGGATACAGGGGCCCGAGAGGCGGGGAGCTGTTTTTT
CASSLGGYRGPRGGELFF
>TRBV6-4|NA|TRBJ1-1|NA
TGTGCCAGCAGTGAGGAGGGGGGCGCTGAAGCTTTCTTT
CASSEEGGAEAFF
>TRBV5-1|TRBD1|TRBJ1-3|NA
TGCGCCAGCAGTAGGACAGGGGGCTTTGGAAACACCATATATTTT
CASSRTGGFGNTIYF
>TRBV11-2|NA|TRBJ1-2|NA
TGTGCCAGCAGCGCCAATATGGGGGAGAGCAGACTCTATGGCTACACCTTC
CASSANMGESRLYGYTF
>TRBV25-1|TRBD1|TRBJ1-1|NA
TGTGCCAGCAGTACCGGGACAGGTATCCTTTCTGAAGCTTTCTTT
CASSTGTGILSEAFF
>TRBV6-5|NA|TRBJ1-1|few
TGTGCCAGCAGCCTAGAGGGGCGGAGGGCTTTCTTT
CASSLEGRRAFF
>TRBV6-4|NA|TRBJ1-5|NA
TGTGCCAGCAGTGACGAGGATGGTCAGCCCCAGCATTTT
CASSDEDGQPQHF
>TRBV29-1|TRBD2|TRBJ2-1|few
TGCAGCGTCCTAAAGGGGGGCTATAGCGGGAGGGCCAGGGGGGAGCAGTTCTTC
CSVLKGGYSGRARGEQFF
>TRBV6-1|NA|TRBJ2-5|NA
TGTGCCAGCAAGATACTAGTGTCAGAGACCCAGTACTTC
CASKILVSETQYF
>TRBV6-5|NA|TRBJ1-5|few
TGTGCCAGCAGTATACAGTACGGTCAGCCCCAGCATTTT
CASSIQYGQPQHF
>TRBV6-5|NA|TRBJ1-3|once
TGTGCCAGCAGTTCCGACAGGGGAAACACCATATATTTT
CASSSDRGNTIYF